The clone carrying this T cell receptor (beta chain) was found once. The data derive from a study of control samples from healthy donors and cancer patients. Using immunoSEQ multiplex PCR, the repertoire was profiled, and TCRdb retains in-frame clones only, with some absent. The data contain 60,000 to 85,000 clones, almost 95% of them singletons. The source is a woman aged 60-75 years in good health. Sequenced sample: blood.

The CDR3 here is CASNDRNNQPQHF. Written as DNA, the CDR3 is TGTGCCAGTAATGACAGGAACAATCAGCCCCAGCATTTT. The chain is built from TRBV19 and TRBJ1-5; weak D call: TRBD1 (6 bases). The CDR3 totals 13 residues. Germline CDR1 and CDR2: LNHDA and SQIVND (reference sequence). The V end lost 7 bases, the J end lost 3 bases, and 10 bases lay between the germline ends. The entire variable domain, with the rest obtained from reference TRBV19 and TRBJ1-5, is as follows: DGGITQSPKYLFRKEGQNVTLSCEQNLNHDAMYWYRQDPGQGLRLIYYSQIVNDFQKGDIAEGYSVSREKKESFPLTVTSAQKNPTAFYLCASNDRNNQPQHFGDGTRLSIL.